The source of this T cell receptor (beta chain) is a study of CD8+ T cells in alopecia areata. In the study overall: Treatment of the treated patients consisted of oral tofacitinib, 5 to 10 mg twice daily. Notes on the study in general: Having just one nonresponder leaves the connection between baseline CD8+ expansion and response unresolved. Patients displayed less clarity in TCR sharing than mice, a finding possibly related to HLA. On tofacitinib, scalp clonality and expanded CD8+ clones among top 100 fell significantly.

About this clone itself: No antigen is known for it.

Treatment in this sample: oral pan-JAK inhibitor, 5-10 mg twice daily. It was cDNA, reverse transcribed from extracted RNA, that served as the sequencing template. Sequenced by immunoSEQ multiplex PCR; TCRdb stores in-frame clones only, minus some. In the table there are about 140,000 clones, approximately 86% of which are singletons. Trimming stripped 1 base from V and 10 bases from J, with 8 bases between. In germline, CDR1 is SQVTM, CDR2 ANQGSEA. The CDR3 length is 11 residues. This specimen consisted of CD8+ T cells sorted from blood, obtained at week 4, from a patient treated with tofacitinib. The TCR originated in a human donor with alopecia areata. The V gene is TRBV29-1, the J gene TRBJ2-1; possible D gene TRBD1, 6 bases. CDR3: CSVEVQGEQFF. CDR3 DNA sequence: TGCAGCGTTGAAGTCCAGGGGGAGCAGTTCTTC.